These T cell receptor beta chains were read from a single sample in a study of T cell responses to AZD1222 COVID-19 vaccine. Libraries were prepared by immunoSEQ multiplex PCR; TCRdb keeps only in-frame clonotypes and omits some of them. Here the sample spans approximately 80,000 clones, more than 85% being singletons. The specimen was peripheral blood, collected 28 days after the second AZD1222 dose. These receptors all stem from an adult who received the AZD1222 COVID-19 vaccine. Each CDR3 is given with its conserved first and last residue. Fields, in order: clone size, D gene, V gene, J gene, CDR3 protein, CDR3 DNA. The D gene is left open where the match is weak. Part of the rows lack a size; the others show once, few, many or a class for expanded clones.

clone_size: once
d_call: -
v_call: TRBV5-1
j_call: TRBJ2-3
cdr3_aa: CASTGWGTDTQYF
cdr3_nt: TGCGCCAGCACAGGGTGGGGCACAGATACGCAGTATTTT

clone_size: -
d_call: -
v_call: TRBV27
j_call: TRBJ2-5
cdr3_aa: CASSSPGLGVETQYF
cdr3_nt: TGTGCCAGCAGTTCCCCGGGACTTGGAGTGGAGACCCAGTACTTC

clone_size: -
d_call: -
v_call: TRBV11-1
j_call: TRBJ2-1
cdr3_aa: CASRLESSYNEQFF
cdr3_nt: TGTGCCAGCAGACTAGAGAGCTCCTACAATGAGCAGTTCTTC

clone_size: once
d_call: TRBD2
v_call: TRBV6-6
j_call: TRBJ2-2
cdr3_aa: CASSYTQPGLAGELFF
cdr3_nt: TGTGCCAGCAGTTACACGCAACCGGGACTAGCGGGGGAGCTGTTTTTT

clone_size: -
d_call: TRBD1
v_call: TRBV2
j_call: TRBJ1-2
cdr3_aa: CASSEATGGNYGYTF
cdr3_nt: TGTGCCAGCAGTGAAGCGACAGGGGGCAATTATGGCTACACCTTC

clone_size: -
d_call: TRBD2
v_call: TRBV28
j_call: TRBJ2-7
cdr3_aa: CASSRWGLAGGEQYF
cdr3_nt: TGTGCCAGCAGCCGTTGGGGACTAGCGGGAGGCGAGCAGTACTTC

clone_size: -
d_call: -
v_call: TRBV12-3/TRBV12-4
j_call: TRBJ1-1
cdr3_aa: CASSPGTEAFF
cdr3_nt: TGTGCCAGCAGCCCCGGCACTGAAGCTTTCTTT

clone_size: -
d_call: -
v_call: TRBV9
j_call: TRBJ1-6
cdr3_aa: CASSEMGEPRNSPLHF
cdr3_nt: TGTGCCAGCAGCGAAATGGGGGAACCCAGGAATTCACCCCTCCACTTT

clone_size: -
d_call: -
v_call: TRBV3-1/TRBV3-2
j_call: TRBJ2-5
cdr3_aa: CASSQEAPGETQYF
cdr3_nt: TGTGCCAGCAGCCAAGAGGCTCCCGGGGAGACCCAGTACTTC

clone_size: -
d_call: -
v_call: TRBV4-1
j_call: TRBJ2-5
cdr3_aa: CASSQAAGGQETQYF
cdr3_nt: TGCGCCAGCAGCCAAGCGGCAGGGGGGCAAGAGACCCAGTACTTC

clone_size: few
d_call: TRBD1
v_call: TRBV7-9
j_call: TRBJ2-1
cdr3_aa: CASSPGTGDYNEQFF
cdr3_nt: TGTGCCAGCAGTCCCGGGACAGGGGACTACAATGAGCAGTTCTTC

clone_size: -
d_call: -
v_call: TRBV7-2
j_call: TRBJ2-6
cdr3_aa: CASSLGPSGANVLTF
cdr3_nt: TGTGCCAGCAGCTTAGGGCCTTCTGGGGCCAACGTCCTGACTTTC

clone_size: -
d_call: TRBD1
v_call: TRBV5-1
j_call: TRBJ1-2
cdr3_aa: CASRPPGQGHGYTF
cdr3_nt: TGCGCCAGCAGACCTCCGGGACAGGGTCATGGCTACACCTTC

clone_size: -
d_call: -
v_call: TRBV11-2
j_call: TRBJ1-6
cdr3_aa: CASSLVASSPLHF
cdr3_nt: TGTGCCAGCAGCTTAGTAGCGTCTTCACCCCTCCACTTT

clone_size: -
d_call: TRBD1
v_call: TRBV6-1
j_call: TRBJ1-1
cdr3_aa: CASSEETGLRGNTEAFF
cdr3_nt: TGTGCCAGCAGTGAAGAGACAGGGCTTAGGGGGAACACTGAAGCTTTCTTT

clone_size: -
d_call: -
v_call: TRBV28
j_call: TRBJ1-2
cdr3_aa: CAGRGFNYGYTF
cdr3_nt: TGTGCTGGCAGGGGATTCAACTATGGCTACACCTTC

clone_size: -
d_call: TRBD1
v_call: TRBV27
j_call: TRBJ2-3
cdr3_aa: CASSLLHPDRVDTQYF
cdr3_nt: TGTGCCAGCAGTTTATTACACCCTGACAGGGTTGATACGCAGTATTTT

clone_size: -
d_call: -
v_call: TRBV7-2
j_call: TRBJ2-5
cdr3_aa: CASSLGTVQETQYF
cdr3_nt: TGTGCCAGCAGCTTAGGGACAGTACAAGAGACCCAGTACTTC

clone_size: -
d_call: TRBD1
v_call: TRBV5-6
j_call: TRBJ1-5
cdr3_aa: CASSTPGGGQPQHF
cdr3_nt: TGTGCCAGCAGCACCCCAGGGGGCGGTCAGCCCCAGCATTTT

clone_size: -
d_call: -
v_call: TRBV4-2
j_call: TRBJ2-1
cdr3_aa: CASSHHRDPGNEQFF
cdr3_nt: TGTGCCAGCAGCCATCACCGGGACCCGGGTAATGAGCAGTTCTTC

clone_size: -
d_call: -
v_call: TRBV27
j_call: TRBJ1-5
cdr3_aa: CASSPPGSNQPQHF
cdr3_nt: TGTGCCAGCAGTCCTCCGGGAAGCAATCAGCCCCAGCATTTT

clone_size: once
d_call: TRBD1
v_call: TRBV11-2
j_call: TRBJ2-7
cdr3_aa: CASVERDRGLVGTIEQYF
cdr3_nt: TGTGCCAGCGTCGAGCGGGACAGGGGGCTAGTGGGAACCATCGAGCAGTACTTC

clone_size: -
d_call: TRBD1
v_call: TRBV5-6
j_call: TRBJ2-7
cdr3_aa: CASSPRTGTYEQYF
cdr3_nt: TGTGCCAGCAGCCCCAGGACAGGGACATACGAGCAGTACTTC

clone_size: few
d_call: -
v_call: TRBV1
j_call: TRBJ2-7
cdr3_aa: CTSTTSGRTYEQYF
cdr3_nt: TGCACCAGCACTACTAGCGGGAGAACGTACGAGCAGTACTTC

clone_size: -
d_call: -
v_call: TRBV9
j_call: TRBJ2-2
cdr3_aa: CASSPTQTSGELFF
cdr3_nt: TGTGCCAGCAGCCCTACTCAGACGTCCGGGGAGCTGTTTTTT

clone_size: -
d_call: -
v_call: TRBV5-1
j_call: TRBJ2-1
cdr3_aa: CASSRGPGEQFF
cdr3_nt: TGCGCCAGCAGCCGAGGCCCGGGGGAGCAGTTCTTC

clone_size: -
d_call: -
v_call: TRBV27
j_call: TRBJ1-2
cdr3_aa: CASKPSGAGVPQGYGYTF
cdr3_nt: TGTGCCAGCAAGCCCTCAGGGGCCGGTGTCCCTCAGGGCTATGGCTACACCTTC

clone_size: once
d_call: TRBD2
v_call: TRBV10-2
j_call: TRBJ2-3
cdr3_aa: CASSELTSLRTDTQYF
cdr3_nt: TGCGCCAGCAGTGAGTTGACTAGCTTGCGCACAGATACGCAGTATTTT

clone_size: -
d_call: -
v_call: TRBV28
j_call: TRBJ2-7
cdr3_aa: CASSSTGITYYEQYF
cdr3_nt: TGTGCCAGCAGTTCTACAGGGATTACCTACTACGAGCAGTACTTC

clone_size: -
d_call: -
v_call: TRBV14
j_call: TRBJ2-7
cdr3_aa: CASSRSGAGNPYEQYF
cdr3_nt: TGTGCCAGCAGCCGCTCCGGGGCAGGGAACCCCTACGAGCAGTACTTC

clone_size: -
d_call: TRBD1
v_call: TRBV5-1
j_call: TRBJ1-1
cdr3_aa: CATRTGITTEAFF
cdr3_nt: TGCGCCACGCGGACAGGGATCACCACTGAAGCTTTCTTT

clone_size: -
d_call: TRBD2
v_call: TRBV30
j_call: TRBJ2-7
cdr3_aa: CAWSPGTSGNYEQYF
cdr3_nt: TGTGCCTGGAGTCCCGGGACTAGCGGGAACTACGAGCAGTACTTC

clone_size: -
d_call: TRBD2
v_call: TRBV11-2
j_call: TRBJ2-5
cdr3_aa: CASSLVPGLAGAVETQYF
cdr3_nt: TGTGCCAGCAGCTTAGTCCCGGGACTAGCGGGAGCGGTGGAGACCCAGTACTTC

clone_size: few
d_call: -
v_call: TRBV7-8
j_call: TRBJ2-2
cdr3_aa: CASSLGVSGNTGELFF
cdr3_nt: TGTGCCAGCAGCTTAGGAGTTAGCGGGAACACCGGGGAGCTGTTTTTT

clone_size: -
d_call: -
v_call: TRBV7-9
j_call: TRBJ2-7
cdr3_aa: CASSLAGGSYEQYF
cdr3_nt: TGTGCCAGCAGCTTAGCGGGAGGTTCCTACGAGCAGTACTTC

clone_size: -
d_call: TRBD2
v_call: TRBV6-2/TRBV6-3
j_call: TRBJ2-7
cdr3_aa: CASSYLASGSWYEQYF
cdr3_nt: TGTGCCAGCAGTTACTTGGCTAGCGGGAGCTGGTACGAGCAGTACTTC

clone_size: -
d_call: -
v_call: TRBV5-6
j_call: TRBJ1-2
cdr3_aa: CASSPNTRGSYGYTF
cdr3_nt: TGTGCCAGCAGCCCGAATACGCGGGGGAGCTATGGCTACACCTTC

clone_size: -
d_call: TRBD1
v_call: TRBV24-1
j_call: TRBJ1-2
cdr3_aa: CATSGTGPYGYTF
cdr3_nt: TGTGCCACCAGCGGGACAGGGCCCTATGGCTACACCTTC

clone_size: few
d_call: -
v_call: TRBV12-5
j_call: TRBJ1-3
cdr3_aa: CASGLDGRDTIYF
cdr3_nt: TGTGCTAGTGGTTTGGACGGTAGGGACACCATATATTTT

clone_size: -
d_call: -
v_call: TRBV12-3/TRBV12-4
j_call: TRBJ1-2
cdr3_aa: CASSSRAGYTF
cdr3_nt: TGTGCCAGCAGCTCACGAGCTGGCTACACCTTC

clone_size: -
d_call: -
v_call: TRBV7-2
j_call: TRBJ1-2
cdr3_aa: CASSFQDFPNYGYTF
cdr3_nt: TGTGCCAGCAGCTTTCAGGATTTCCCTAACTATGGCTACACCTTC

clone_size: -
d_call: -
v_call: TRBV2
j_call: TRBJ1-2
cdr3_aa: CASSREQGNYGYTF
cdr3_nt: TGTGCCAGCAGCAGGGAACAGGGAAACTATGGCTACACCTTC

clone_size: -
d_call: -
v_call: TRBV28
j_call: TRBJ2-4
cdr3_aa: CASSEGRVNIQYF
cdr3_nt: TGTGCCAGCAGTGAGGGTAGGGTAAACATTCAGTACTTC

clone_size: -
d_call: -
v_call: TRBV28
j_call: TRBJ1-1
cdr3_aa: CASSLNRDTEAFF
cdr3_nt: TGTGCCAGCAGTTTAAACAGGGACACTGAAGCTTTCTTT

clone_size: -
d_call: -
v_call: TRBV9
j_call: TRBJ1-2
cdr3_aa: CASSASHANYGYTF
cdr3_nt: TGTGCCAGCAGCGCCTCGCACGCTAACTATGGCTACACCTTC

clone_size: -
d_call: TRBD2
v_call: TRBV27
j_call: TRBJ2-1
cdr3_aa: CATGGDPRRNNEQFF
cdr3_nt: TGTGCCACCGGGGGGGATCCGCGGAGAAACAATGAGCAGTTCTTC

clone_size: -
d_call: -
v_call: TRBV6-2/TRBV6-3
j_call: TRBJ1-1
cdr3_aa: CASSYSLRGGGPNTEAFF
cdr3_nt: TGTGCCAGCAGTTACTCGCTGCGAGGAGGAGGGCCAAACACTGAAGCTTTCTTT

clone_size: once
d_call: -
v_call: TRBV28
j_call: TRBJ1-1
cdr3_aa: CASSLITEAFF
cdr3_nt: TGTGCCAGCAGTTTAATCACTGAAGCTTTCTTT

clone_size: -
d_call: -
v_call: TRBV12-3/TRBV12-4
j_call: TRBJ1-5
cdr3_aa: CASSGNQPQHF
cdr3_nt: TGTGCCAGCAGTGGGAATCAGCCCCAGCATTTT

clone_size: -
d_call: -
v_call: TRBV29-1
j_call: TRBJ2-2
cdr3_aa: CSAFRDTGELFF
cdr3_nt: TGCAGCGCCTTCAGGGACACCGGGGAGCTGTTTTTT

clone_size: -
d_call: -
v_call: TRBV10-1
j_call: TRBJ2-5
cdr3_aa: CASSGGGREGGEETQYF
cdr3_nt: TGCGCCAGCAGTGGGGGAGGCAGGGAAGGAGGAGAAGAGACCCAGTACTTC

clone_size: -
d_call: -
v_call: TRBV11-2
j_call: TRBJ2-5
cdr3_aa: CASSLVGGQETQYF
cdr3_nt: TGTGCCAGCAGCTTAGTGGGGGGTCAAGAGACCCAGTACTTC

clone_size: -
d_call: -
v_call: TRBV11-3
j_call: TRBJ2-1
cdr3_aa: CASSLDGRGGSDEQFF
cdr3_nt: TGTGCCAGCAGCTTAGACGGCAGGGGTGGTAGCGATGAGCAGTTCTTC

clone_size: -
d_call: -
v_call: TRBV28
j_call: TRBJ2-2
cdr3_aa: CASSPGTGELFF
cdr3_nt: TGTGCCAGCAGCCCGGGGACCGGGGAGCTGTTTTTT

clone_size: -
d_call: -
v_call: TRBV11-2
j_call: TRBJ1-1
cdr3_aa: CASSPGHGSEAFF
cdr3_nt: TGTGCCAGCAGCCCCGGTCATGGCAGTGAAGCTTTCTTT

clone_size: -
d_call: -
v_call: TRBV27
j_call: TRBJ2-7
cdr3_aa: CASSLQRRDYEQYF
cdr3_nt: TGTGCCAGCAGTTTACAGCGTCGGGACTACGAGCAGTACTTC

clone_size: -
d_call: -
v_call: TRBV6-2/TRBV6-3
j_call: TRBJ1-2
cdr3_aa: CASSYAGVVYGYTF
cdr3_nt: TGTGCCAGCAGTTACGCTGGGGTTGTCTATGGCTACACCTTC